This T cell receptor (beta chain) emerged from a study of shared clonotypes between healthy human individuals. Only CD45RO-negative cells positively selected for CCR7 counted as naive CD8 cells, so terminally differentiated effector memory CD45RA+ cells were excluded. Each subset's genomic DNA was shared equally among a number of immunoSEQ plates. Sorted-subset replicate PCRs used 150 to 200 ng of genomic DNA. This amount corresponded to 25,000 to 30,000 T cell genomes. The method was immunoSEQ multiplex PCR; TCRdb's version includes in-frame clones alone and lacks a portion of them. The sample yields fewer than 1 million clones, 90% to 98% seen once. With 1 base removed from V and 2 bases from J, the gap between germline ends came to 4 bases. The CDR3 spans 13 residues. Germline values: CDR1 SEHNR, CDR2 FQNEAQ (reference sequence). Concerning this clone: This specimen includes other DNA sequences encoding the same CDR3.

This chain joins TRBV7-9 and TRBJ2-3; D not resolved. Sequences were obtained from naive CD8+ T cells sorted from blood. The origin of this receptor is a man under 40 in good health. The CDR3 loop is CASSLGPTDTQYF. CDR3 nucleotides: TGTGCCAGCAGCTTAGGCCCCACAGATACGCAGTATTTT. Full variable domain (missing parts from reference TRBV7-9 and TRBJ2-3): DTGVSQNPRHKITKRGQNVTFRCDPISEHNRLYWYRQTLGQGPEFLTYFQNEAQLEKSRLLSDRFSAERPKGSFSTLEIQRTEQGDSAMYLCASSLGPTDTQYFGPGTRLTVL.